Listed below are T cell receptor beta chains from one sample, sequenced in a study of cytomegalovirus exposure and HLA in healthy donors. The protocol was immunoSEQ multiplex PCR, while the TCRdb copy is restricted to in-frame clones and leaves out a portion. The table shows approximately 200,000 clones, with over 60% occurring only once. The source material was PBMCs. Every receptor here comes from a man between 35 and 55 years old in good health and CMV-seronegative. Both conserved end residues are part of each CDR3. D genes are given only for firm matches. Clone size, where shown, is once, few, many, or a class for clones that have expanded.

cdr3_nt: TGCGCCAGCAGTCGTGGCAGGTCAACAGATACGCAGTATTTT
cdr3_aa: CASSRGRSTDTQYF
clone_size: .
j_call: TRBJ2-3
d_call: .
v_call: TRBV10-2

cdr3_nt: TGTGCCACCAACCTTTGGGGGACAGGCTACAATGAGCAGTTCTTC
cdr3_aa: CATNLWGTGYNEQFF
clone_size: few
j_call: TRBJ2-1
d_call: TRBD1
v_call: TRBV15

cdr3_nt: TGTGCCACCAGCAGAGATGGCGGGCCCACCTACAATGAGCAGTTCTTC
cdr3_aa: CATSRDGGPTYNEQFF
clone_size: .
j_call: TRBJ2-1
d_call: .
v_call: TRBV15

cdr3_nt: TGTGCCAGCAGCCAAGGGACAGGGCTGGAGACCCAGTACTTC
cdr3_aa: CASSQGTGLETQYF
clone_size: .
j_call: TRBJ2-5
d_call: TRBD1
v_call: TRBV4-2

cdr3_nt: TGTGCCAGCAGTGAATTTCGGGGCGGGATCACTGAAGCTTTCTTT
cdr3_aa: CASSEFRGGITEAFF
clone_size: .
j_call: TRBJ1-1
d_call: .
v_call: TRBV25-1

cdr3_nt: TGTGCCAGCAGAGGGGCAGCCCCTGAAGCTTTCTTT
cdr3_aa: CASRGAAPEAFF
clone_size: .
j_call: TRBJ1-1
d_call: .
v_call: TRBV27

cdr3_nt: TGTGCCAGCATTTCAATTCCGACAGGGTCGGGGGCCAACGTCCTGACTTTC
cdr3_aa: CASISIPTGSGANVLTF
clone_size: .
j_call: TRBJ2-6
d_call: TRBD1
v_call: TRBV2

cdr3_nt: TGTGCCAGCACGCGACAGGGGGCAGATGGCTACACCTTC
cdr3_aa: CASTRQGADGYTF
clone_size: .
j_call: TRBJ1-2
d_call: TRBD1
v_call: TRBV6-6

cdr3_nt: TGTGCCAGCAGCTTAGTTTTAGGACAGGGTTACGAGCAGTACTTC
cdr3_aa: CASSLVLGQGYEQYF
clone_size: once
j_call: TRBJ2-7
d_call: TRBD1
v_call: TRBV7-2

cdr3_nt: TGTGCCAGCAGCTTGGCTCCAGATCATGGCTACACCTTC
cdr3_aa: CASSLAPDHGYTF
clone_size: .
j_call: TRBJ1-2
d_call: .
v_call: TRBV5-6

cdr3_nt: TGTGCCAGCATTCGGGACGCGCGGGAGGAAAAACTGTTTTTT
cdr3_aa: CASIRDAREEKLFF
clone_size: few
j_call: TRBJ1-4
d_call: .
v_call: TRBV2

cdr3_nt: TGCGCCAGCAGCATGGACAGGGAGAACACCGGGGAGCTGTTTTTT
cdr3_aa: CASSMDRENTGELFF
clone_size: .
j_call: TRBJ2-2
d_call: TRBD1
v_call: TRBV5-1

cdr3_nt: TGCGCCAGCAGCAGTGACAGGGGCATGAACACTGAAGCTTTCTTT
cdr3_aa: CASSSDRGMNTEAFF
clone_size: .
j_call: TRBJ1-1
d_call: TRBD1
v_call: TRBV5-1

cdr3_nt: TGTGCCAGCAGGGGGAGCAGGGAGGGCACCGGGGAGCTGTTTTTT
cdr3_aa: CASRGSREGTGELFF
clone_size: few
j_call: TRBJ2-2
d_call: TRBD2
v_call: TRBV5-4

cdr3_nt: TGTGCCAGCAGTCGACGGACAGGGCAGGGCAATCAGCCCCAGCATTTT
cdr3_aa: CASSRRTGQGNQPQHF
clone_size: .
j_call: TRBJ1-5
d_call: TRBD1
v_call: TRBV6-6

cdr3_nt: TGTGCCTGGAGGGCACCGGGGTACTCCTACGAGCAGTACTTC
cdr3_aa: CAWRAPGYSYEQYF
clone_size: once
j_call: TRBJ2-7
d_call: .
v_call: TRBV30

cdr3_nt: TGTGCCAGCAGTTACTCGAGACAGGGGTCCTACGAGCAGTACTTC
cdr3_aa: CASSYSRQGSYEQYF
clone_size: .
j_call: TRBJ2-7
d_call: TRBD1
v_call: TRBV6-5

cdr3_nt: TGCGAAAACGGAGGACAGAAACTGTTTTTT
cdr3_aa: CENGGQKLFF
clone_size: .
j_call: TRBJ1-4
d_call: .
v_call: TRBV10-1

cdr3_nt: TGTGCCAGCAGTTTCGGTTGGGCAGGGTATGAAAAACTGTTTTTT
cdr3_aa: CASSFGWAGYEKLFF
clone_size: .
j_call: TRBJ1-4
d_call: .
v_call: TRBV28

cdr3_nt: TGTGCCAGCAGCCTGACACAGGGGGCGCCTCGGGTCGGCTACACCTTC
cdr3_aa: CASSLTQGAPRVGYTF
clone_size: few
j_call: TRBJ1-2
d_call: TRBD1
v_call: TRBV5-5

cdr3_nt: TGTGCCAGCATGAAGGGGGCTTGGGAGCAGTACTTC
cdr3_aa: CASMKGAWEQYF
clone_size: .
j_call: TRBJ2-7
d_call: TRBD1
v_call: TRBV2

cdr3_nt: TGTGCCAGTAGTATATTCCCCTTTCCGAACACTGAAGCTTTCTTT
cdr3_aa: CASSIFPFPNTEAFF
clone_size: .
j_call: TRBJ1-1
d_call: .
v_call: TRBV19

cdr3_nt: TGTGCCAGCAGCCAGACATTACAGACGAACACTGAAGCTTTCTTT
cdr3_aa: CASSQTLQTNTEAFF
clone_size: .
j_call: TRBJ1-1
d_call: .
v_call: TRBV5-5

cdr3_nt: TGTGCCAGCAGCTTAGGGGGTAGCGGGAGTCTCGAGCAGTACTTC
cdr3_aa: CASSLGGSGSLEQYF
clone_size: .
j_call: TRBJ2-7
d_call: TRBD2
v_call: TRBV7-8

cdr3_nt: TGTGCCAGCAGCTCCGGGACTAGCGGGAGCTCAGATACGCAGTATTTT
cdr3_aa: CASSSGTSGSSDTQYF
clone_size: .
j_call: TRBJ2-3
d_call: TRBD2
v_call: TRBV7-3

cdr3_nt: TGTGCCAGCAGCCGGGACTCCCTGATGGAGGAGCAGTTCTTC
cdr3_aa: CASSRDSLMEEQFF
clone_size: .
j_call: TRBJ2-1
d_call: .
v_call: TRBV7-8

cdr3_nt: TGTGCCAGCGGACAGGGGGCTGGCACCGGGGAGCTGTTTTTT
cdr3_aa: CASGQGAGTGELFF
clone_size: few
j_call: TRBJ2-2
d_call: TRBD1
v_call: TRBV6-5

cdr3_nt: TGCGCCAGCAGCCAAGATCGACCTCTAGCCGCAGATACGCAGTATTTT
cdr3_aa: CASSQDRPLAADTQYF
clone_size: .
j_call: TRBJ2-3
d_call: .
v_call: TRBV4-1

cdr3_nt: TGTGCCTGGAGTGTTCTGGGGGCTTACACTGAAGCTTTCTTT
cdr3_aa: CAWSVLGAYTEAFF
clone_size: .
j_call: TRBJ1-1
d_call: .
v_call: TRBV30

cdr3_nt: TGTGCCAGTAGTTCGGACAGGGTCTCAGCTGAAGCTTTCTTT
cdr3_aa: CASSSDRVSAEAFF
clone_size: .
j_call: TRBJ1-1
d_call: TRBD1
v_call: TRBV19

cdr3_nt: TGTGCCAGCAGCGCCAGGGGTAGCACAGATACGCAGTATTTT
cdr3_aa: CASSARGSTDTQYF
clone_size: .
j_call: TRBJ2-3
d_call: .
v_call: TRBV7-9

cdr3_nt: TGCGCCAGCAGCCTTGAGACAGGCGGTGGCACAGATACGCAGTATTTT
cdr3_aa: CASSLETGGGTDTQYF
clone_size: .
j_call: TRBJ2-3
d_call: .
v_call: TRBV4-1

cdr3_nt: TGTGCCAGCAGCGTAGGAGGAGGGGTCTACGAGCAGTACTTC
cdr3_aa: CASSVGGGVYEQYF
clone_size: .
j_call: TRBJ2-7
d_call: .
v_call: TRBV9

cdr3_nt: TGCGCCAGCAGCCATATGACAGGGGTAGGAGAGACCCAGTACTTC
cdr3_aa: CASSHMTGVGETQYF
clone_size: .
j_call: TRBJ2-5
d_call: TRBD1
v_call: TRBV4-1

cdr3_nt: TGTGCCAGCACCCTGACAGGGGTCCCTGAGACCATATATTTT
cdr3_aa: CASTLTGVPETIYF
clone_size: .
j_call: TRBJ1-3
d_call: TRBD1
v_call: TRBV11-2

cdr3_nt: TGTGCCAGCTCACCAGAGACTATGGATCAGCCCCAGCATTTT
cdr3_aa: CASSPETMDQPQHF
clone_size: .
j_call: TRBJ1-5
d_call: .
v_call: TRBV18

cdr3_nt: TGTGCCAGCAGCTTACAGAGGGCCAAAAACATTCAGTACTTC
cdr3_aa: CASSLQRAKNIQYF
clone_size: .
j_call: TRBJ2-4
d_call: .
v_call: TRBV11-2

cdr3_nt: TGTGCCTGGAGAACTGGGCGGAGGGGAGATACGCAGTATTTT
cdr3_aa: CAWRTGRRGDTQYF
clone_size: .
j_call: TRBJ2-3
d_call: .
v_call: TRBV30

cdr3_nt: TGCGCCAGCAGCCAAATCCCAGCGGACCCCTACAATGAGCAGTTCTTC
cdr3_aa: CASSQIPADPYNEQFF
clone_size: .
j_call: TRBJ2-1
d_call: .
v_call: TRBV4-1

cdr3_nt: TGCGCCAGCAGCCAAAGGAGTGGGAGCGGGGGCAACAATGAGCAGTTCTTC
cdr3_aa: CASSQRSGSGGNNEQFF
clone_size: .
j_call: TRBJ2-1
d_call: TRBD2
v_call: TRBV4-1

cdr3_nt: TGTGCCAGCTCACCTCCAGGCGGGGAGACCCAGTACTTC
cdr3_aa: CASSPPGGETQYF
clone_size: .
j_call: TRBJ2-5
d_call: .
v_call: TRBV18

cdr3_nt: TGTGCCAGCAGCTTCATCGAGACCCAGTACTTC
cdr3_aa: CASSFIETQYF
clone_size: few
j_call: TRBJ2-5
d_call: .
v_call: TRBV7-9

cdr3_nt: TGTGCCAGCAGCTCCGACAGGGGGCGAGAGACCCAGTACTTC
cdr3_aa: CASSSDRGRETQYF
clone_size: .
j_call: TRBJ2-5
d_call: TRBD1
v_call: TRBV5-8

cdr3_nt: TGCGCCAGCAGCTTCCCACTAGCGCCGAATGAGCAGTTCTTC
cdr3_aa: CASSFPLAPNEQFF
clone_size: .
j_call: TRBJ2-1
d_call: TRBD2
v_call: TRBV5-1

cdr3_nt: TGTGCCAGCAGCCCCGGGACTAGCACAGATACGCAGTATTTT
cdr3_aa: CASSPGTSTDTQYF
clone_size: .
j_call: TRBJ2-3
d_call: .
v_call: TRBV7-9

cdr3_nt: TGCAGCGTTGAAGATCGAGGGGGCAATGGCTACACCTTC
cdr3_aa: CSVEDRGGNGYTF
clone_size: .
j_call: TRBJ1-2
d_call: TRBD1
v_call: TRBV29-1

cdr3_nt: TGTGCCAGCAGCTTCGTCTCCGGGACTAGCGGGGTTGGGCAAGAGACCCAGTACTTC
cdr3_aa: CASSFVSGTSGVGQETQYF
clone_size: .
j_call: TRBJ2-5
d_call: TRBD2
v_call: TRBV7-6

cdr3_nt: TGTGCCAGCAGTACACTACCAGGAGGTCTCAATGAGCAGTTCTTC
cdr3_aa: CASSTLPGGLNEQFF
clone_size: .
j_call: TRBJ2-1
d_call: .
v_call: TRBV27

cdr3_nt: TGCGCCAGCAGCAGGAGCCAGGGACAGTACAAAGAGACCCAGTACTTC
cdr3_aa: CASSRSQGQYKETQYF
clone_size: once
j_call: TRBJ2-5
d_call: TRBD1
v_call: TRBV5-1

cdr3_nt: TGTGCCAGCACCCCTCCGGGCGGGTTTCTCGATCAGCCCCAGCATTTT
cdr3_aa: CASTPPGGFLDQPQHF
clone_size: .
j_call: TRBJ1-5
d_call: .
v_call: TRBV7-8